This TCR beta chain was captured in a study of blood T cells in healthy people across ages. Using a J-beta primer mix together with a sample-barcoded 5' primer, a second PCR was run for roughly 7 to 11 cycles. TCRdb used MiXCR to reprocess the 5' RACE reads, holding one entry per CDR3 protein. The sample has about 930,000 distinct CDR3 sequences, under 35% seen once. There are 15 residues in the CDR3. With 5 bases clipped from V and 4 bases from J, the junction kept 7 bases outside the gene matches. Germline CDR1 MDHEN, CDR2 SYDVKM. This clonotype was counted at least ten times. Its matching antigen is unknown. Findings and limits, study-wide: Both higher diversity and more naive CD4+ cells marked long-lived donors when set against aged donors.

The sample was also reused in another study, on T cells of mothers and their children.

The receptor was derived from a woman aged 40-49 years in good health. This chain links TRBV28 with TRBJ1-2; 10 bases fit TRBD1. The sequencing sample was made of blood. CDR3 protein: CASSIGTGDVYGYTF. In DNA form, the CDR3 reads TGTGCCAGCAGTATAGGGACAGGGGATGTCTATGGCTACACCTTC.